Presented here are 30 T cell receptor beta chains from one specimen sequenced in a study of Graves' ophthalmopathy and Graves' hyperthyroidism. Beta-chain TCR CDR3 regions were amplified from RNA transcripts. The workflow started with a first-round RT-PCR run with HTBI primers and then moved on to a second-round multiplex PCR. TCRdb ran MiXCR on the multiplex PCR reads and lists one entry per CDR3 protein. This table has 650,000 to 900,000 distinct CDR3 sequences, roughly two fifths appearing once. Material: peripheral blood. The origin of the receptors is an adult man with Graves' ophthalmopathy.

To note about this clonotype: This may be a read error, as it is one base from a much larger clone. No DNA is shown, since the ends of the CDR3 on it are uncertain; the CDR3 is the one TCRdb lists. The chain couples TRBV29-1 to TRBJ1-4; the D call TRBD1 from the table was never checked on the DNA. 14 amino acids form the CDR3, both terminal residues included. Germline lookup yields CDR1 SQVTM and CDR2 ANQGSEA. The CDR3 reads CSVAGGATNEKLVF.

CDR3: CASSVGESRGLGYGYTF. CDR3 bases: TGTGCCAGCAGCGTTGGAGAGTCCAGGGGGCTCGGCTATGGCTACACCTTC. The genes are TRBV7-2 and TRBJ1-2, with TRBD1 matching over 8 bases. Per the germline V gene, CDR1 is SGHTA and CDR2 is FQGNSA. The CDR3 is 17 amino acids. V was pared by 5 bases and J by 4 bases, with 15 bases of the junction left unmatched.

This clonotype showed up many times. The genes are TRBV20-1 and TRBJ2-5, with 7 bases that match TRBD1. Germline trimming cut 6 bases from V and 5 bases from J; bases unmatched to any gene: 12. The germline CDR1 and CDR2 sequences are DFQATT and SNEGSKA (reference sequence). The CDR3 sequence is 14 residues long. CDR3 amino acids: CSAQTGQARETQYF. The CDR3 nucleotides read TGCAGTGCACAAACAGGACAGGCAAGGGAGACCCAGTACTTC.

This clonotype was found a few times. A much bigger clone sits one base away, suggesting this may be a read error. This chain uses TRBV5-5 with TRBJ1-5; 9 bases map to TRBD1. CDR3 length: 14 residues. V lost 3 bases, J lost 5 bases, and 3 bases stayed unmatched. Looked up from germline, CDR1 is SGHKS and CDR2 is YYEKEE (reference sequence). CDR3 DNA sequence: TGTGCCAGCAGCTCGGACAGGGGATATCAGCCCCAGCATTTT. The encoded protein is CASSSDRGYQPQHF.

This clonotype was picked up a small number of times. The CDR3 DNA is TGTGCCAGCAGCTTGGAGGCGAAGGGGTACACTGAAGCTTTCTTT. Amino acid sequence: CASSLEAKGYTEAFF. This rearrangement joins TRBV5-4 to TRBJ1-1; a weak D match, TRBD1 (5 bases). Trimming removed 0 bases from V and 3 bases from J, with 12 bases in between. In germline, CDR1 is SGHNT, CDR2 YYREEE (reference sequence). This CDR3 is 15 amino acids long.

This clonotype was seen ten or more times. The rearrangement joins TRBV7-9 to TRBJ1-2; D is undetermined. The CDR3 is 13 residues long. V dropped 1 base and J dropped 5 bases, with 8 bases sitting between them. CDR1 and CDR2 from the germline V gene are SEHNR and FQNEAQ (reference sequence). The CDR3 protein is CASSLGPDYGYTF. The DNA of the CDR3 is TGTGCCAGCAGCTTAGGACCTGATTATGGCTACACCTTC.

In its sample, this clonotype was seen a few times. This chain uses TRBV2 with TRBJ1-2; TRBD1 aligns across 8 bases. In germline, CDR1 is SNHLY, CDR2 FYNNEI. V was clipped by 7 bases and J by 6 bases; unmatched bases: 10. The CDR3 has 14 residues. The CDR3 DNA reads as TGTGCCAGCACCGCGGACAGGGAAGTCAATGGCTACACCTTC. Protein sequence: CASTADREVNGYTF.

This clonotype was observed a few times. J is TRBJ2-3 and V is TRBV7-2, with unresolved D. The V end lost 3 bases, the J end lost 1 base, and 5 bases lay between the germline ends. Germline V gene data show CDR1 as SGHTA and CDR2 as FQGNSA. The CDR3 runs 13 residues. As DNA, the CDR3 is TGTGCCAGCAGCTTGTTTCGCACAGATACGCAGTATTTT. Its protein product is CASSLFRTDTQYF.

This chain uses TRBV2 with TRBJ2-5; D is uncertain. The germline V gene has CDR1 SNHLY and CDR2 FYNNEI. This CDR3 region has 15 residues. Deletions cut 5 bases from V and 1 base from J, with 14 bases between. The CDR3 is CASSLSFGPQETQYF. CDR3 coding DNA: TGTGCCAGCAGTTTATCTTTCGGCCCCCAAGAGACCCAGTACTTC.

In this sample, this clonotype turned up many times. The chain couples TRBV29-1 to TRBJ1-2; D is perhaps TRBD1 (5 bases). Germline V gene lookup returns CDR1 SQVTM and CDR2 ANQGSEA. V lost 4 bases to trimming and J lost 5 bases, with 11 bases between them. The CDR3 totals 12 residues. CDR3: CSVGRDLYGYTF. CDR3 bases: TGCAGCGTTGGCAGGGACCTATATGGCTACACCTTC.

This clonotype was detected once. At one end, the junction sequence differs from germline, possibly due to a read error. This chain joins TRBV5-5 and TRBJ1-6; tentatively, D is TRBD1 (5 bases). The CDR3 is 15 amino acids. CDR1 and CDR2 (germline): SGHKS, YYEKEE (reference sequence). The CDR3 nucleotides read TGTGCCAGCAGCTTGCTGACAGAAGGGAATTCACCCCTCCGCTTT. It yields the protein CASSLLTEGNSPLRF.

The rearrangement uses TRBV9 and TRBJ2-5; 9 positions match TRBD2. Germline V gene sequence: CDR1 SGDLS, CDR2 YYNGEE. CDR3 length equals 14 residues. V lost 5 bases and J lost 5; bases outside the gene matches: 7. CDR3 sequence reads: CASRSAGGRETQYF. CDR3 coding DNA: TGTGCCAGCAGATCAGCGGGAGGTAGGGAGACCCAGTACTTC.

The chain carries TRBV11-1 and TRBJ2-1, with D perhaps TRBD1 or TRBD2 (6 bases each). The CDR3 length is 17 residues. Germline V gene data show CDR1 as SGHAT and CDR2 as FQDESV (reference sequence). V was trimmed by 1 base and J by 7 bases, leaving 20 bases between them. The CDR3, as DNA: TGTGCCAGCAGCTTAGGTCGGGGGCAAACTGCGCGTAATGAGCAGTTCTTC. This gives the protein CASSLGRGQTARNEQFF.

This chain connects TRBV9 to TRBJ2-5; maybe TRBD2 (5 bases). V lost 0 bases to trimming and J lost 2 bases, with 11 bases between them. Germline assignment: CDR1 SGDLS and CDR2 YYNGEE. The CDR3 covers 15 residues. CDR3 DNA sequence: TGTGCCAGCAGCGTAGGTTCGTGGAGGCAAGAGACCCAGTACTTC. Its protein product is CASSVGSWRQETQYF.

J is TRBJ2-5 and V is TRBV5-4; 14 bases match TRBD2. V lost 2 bases, J lost 5 bases, and 5 bases stayed unmatched. This CDR3 comprises 16 residues. In germline, CDR1 is SGHNT, CDR2 YYREEE (reference sequence). The CDR3, as DNA: TGTGCCAGCAGCTTTGGACTAGCGGGGGGTGAGGAGACCCAGTACTTC. Protein sequence: CASSFGLAGGEETQYF.

The chain joins TRBV5-1 to TRBJ2-2, with D possibly being TRBD2 (5 bases). Germline V gene lookup returns CDR1 SGHRS and CDR2 YFSETQ. This CDR3 is built from 16 residues. The V end was cut by 0 bases, the J end by 4 bases, with 13 bases between. CDR3 nucleotide sequence: TGCGCCAGCAGCTTGGCCGGTCGGGGTGCCACCGGGGAGCTGTTTTTT. Amino acid sequence: CASSLAGRGATGELFF.

This sequence joins TRBV7-2 and TRBJ2-7, with TRBD2 identical over 10 bases. This CDR3 has 17 residues. With V trimmed by 5 bases and J by 6 bases, 16 bases remained unmatched. The germline V gene has CDR1 SGHTA and CDR2 FQGNSA. CDR3 in amino acids: CASSEGGASGSASEQYF. The CDR3 DNA reads as TGTGCCAGCAGCGAAGGAGGGGCTAGCGGGAGTGCTAGCGAGCAGTACTTC.

This rearrangement joins TRBV7-3 to TRBJ1-2; TRBD1 matches at 9 bases. V lost 5 bases to trimming and J lost 7 bases; unmatched junction nucleotides: 11. The germline gives CDR1 SGHTA, CDR2 FQGTGA. The CDR3 consists of 15 residues. CDR3 in DNA: TGTGCCAGCAGCCCGAGGACCGGGACAGGGTTTGGCTACACCTTC. Encoded protein: CASSPRTGTGFGYTF.

This chain connects TRBV20-1 to TRBJ1-1; a weak D match, TRBD1 (5 bases). CDR3 length: 15 residues. Trimming stripped 2 bases from V and 2 bases from J, with 15 bases between. Germline loops: CDR1 DFQATT, CDR2 SNEGSKA (reference sequence). CDR3 amino acids: CSARSFTGGNTEAFF. Written as DNA, the CDR3 is TGCAGTGCTAGAAGTTTTACAGGCGGCAACACTGAAGCTTTCTTT.

At least ten counts were recorded for this clonotype. The genes are TRBV6-6 and TRBJ1-5; D is undetermined. Germline V gene lookup returns CDR1 MNHNY and CDR2 SVGAGI (reference sequence). This CDR3 is 12 amino acids long. Trimming removed 0 bases from V and 6 bases from J, with 3 bases in between. CDR3 loop: CASSYSGQPQHF. CDR3 coding DNA: TGTGCCAGCAGTTACTCGGGTCAGCCCCAGCATTTT.

The V gene is TRBV28, the J gene TRBJ1-2; tentative D call: TRBD1 (6 bases). Germline loops: CDR1 MDHEN, CDR2 SYDVKM. There are 15 residues in the CDR3. The V gene lost 5 bases and the J gene lost 0 bases, with 13 bases spanning the gap. The CDR3 spells CASSPGTQPNYGYTF. CDR3 in DNA: TGTGCCAGCAGTCCCGGGACACAGCCTAACTATGGCTACACCTTC.

In its sample, this clonotype was seen once. This chain uses TRBV2 with TRBJ2-7; unclear D gene. The CDR3 sequence is 13 residues long. V lost 5 bases to trimming and J lost 3 bases, with 11 bases between them. Germline V gene sequence: CDR1 SNHLY, CDR2 FYNNEI. The CDR3 DNA reads TGTGCCAGCAGTTTTGGCAGCCACTACGAGCAGTACTTC. Amino acids: CASSFGSHYEQYF.

This clonotype was recorded a few times. The chain carries TRBV6-2 or TRBV6-3 and TRBJ2-2; D ambiguous. Germline CDR1 is MNHEY and CDR2 is SVGEGT. Trimming shortened V by 6 bases and J by 7 bases, and 9 bases separated the two germline ends. This CDR3 has 12 amino acids. The CDR3 reads CASRQDNGELFF. In DNA form, the CDR3 reads TGTGCCAGCAGACAAGATAACGGGGAGCTGTTTTTT.

This clonotype has ten or more counts. The rearrangement uses TRBV10-3 and TRBJ1-3, with no clear D. Germline CDR1 reads ENHRY; CDR2 reads SYGVKD. CDR3 size: 15 residues. V was cut by 6 bases and J by 0 bases, with 12 bases left in between. The CDR3 spells CAISEDGNSGNTIYF. Written as DNA, the CDR3 is TGTGCCATCAGCGAGGACGGGAACTCTGGAAACACCATATATTTT.

At least ten counts were recorded for this clonotype. The rearrangement links TRBV7-9 to TRBJ1-2; possible D gene TRBD1, 5 bases. There are 16 residues in the CDR3. CDR1 is SEHNR, CDR2 FQNEAQ, per germline (reference sequence). V lost 2 bases and J lost 10, with 23 bases in between. The CDR3 region is CASSLRVRDGRLDYTF. The CDR3 coding sequence is TGTGCCAGCAGCTTAAGAGTGCGGGACGGTCGATTGGACTACACCTTC.

The chain uses TRBV5-6 and TRBJ1-5; possibly TRBD1 for D (5 bases). Germline V CDR1 and CDR2: SGHDT, YYEEEE. The V end lost 3 bases, the J end lost 5 bases, and 18 bases lay between the germline ends. The CDR3 sequence is 16 residues long. CDR3 bases: TGTGCCAGCAGCTCTTTCAGGACACCCACATATCAGCCCCAGCATTTT. It encodes CASSSFRTPTYQPQHF. Supplemented by reference TRBV5-6 and TRBJ1-5, the full variable domain reads DAGVTQSPTHLIKTRGQQVTLRCSPKSGHDTVSWYQQALGQGPQFIFQYYEEEERQRGNFPDRFSGHQFPNYSSELNVNALLLGDSALYLCASSSFRTPTYQPQHFGDGTRLSIL.

This sequence joins TRBV25-1 and TRBJ1-6, with TRBD1 matching 8 bases. The CDR3 spans 15 residues. Germline V gene sequence: CDR1 MGHDK, CDR2 SYGVNS. With 1 base clipped from V and 7 bases from J, the junction kept 3 bases outside the gene matches. The CDR3 region is CASSEWDRLNSPLHF. CDR3 DNA: TGTGCCAGCAGTGAATGGGACAGGCTAAATTCACCCCTCCACTTT.

Remarks on this clonotype: A read error may account for a junction end that differs from germline. The V gene is TRBV29-1, the J gene TRBJ2-7; 11 bases are a match to TRBD2. The CDR3 totals 14 residues. Germline lookup yields CDR1 SQVTM and CDR2 ANQGSEA. CDR3 amino acids: CSVGLAGGTGELYF. As DNA, the CDR3 is TGCAGCGTTGGGCTAGCGGGAGGCACCGGGGAGCTGTACTTC.

This clonotype was seen a handful of times. For the CDR3, the DNA is TGTGCCAGCAGGGAACTCAGGGGGCTTCTGGAGCCCCAGCATTTT. It is translated as CASRELRGLLEPQHF. The chain links TRBV2 to TRBJ1-5; 8 nucleotides match TRBD1. The V gene end was trimmed by 6 bases and the J gene end by 8 bases; junction bases not matched to a gene: 12. The CDR3 is 15 residues long. From germline, CDR1 is SNHLY and CDR2 FYNNEI.

This clonotype was counted between two and nine times. The genes are TRBV6-1 and TRBJ1-6; D is possibly TRBD1 (5 bases). V was trimmed by 8 bases and J by 14 bases, leaving 16 bases between them. The CDR3 extends over 12 amino acids. CDR1 MNHNS and CDR2 SASEGT come from the germline V gene. In DNA form, the CDR3 reads TGTGCCAGCGAGGGGAGTGTTTGGTCCCTCCACTTT. As protein: CASEGSVWSLHF.